A selection of T cell receptor beta chains follows, all from one sample in a study of identical twins. Each CDR3 protein is one row after TCRdb ran MiXCR on the 5' RACE reads. The data contain 300,000 to 400,000 distinct CDR3 sequences, around 9.7% of them singletons. Material: naive T cells sorted from blood. The receptors shown here come from a woman between 50 and 59 years old in good health. Each CDR3 is given without its conserved first and last residue. Each record gives: V gene, J gene, CDR3 protein.

>TRBV20-1|TRBJ2-3
SARDLDTDTQY
>TRBV29-1|TRBJ2-5
SVEQGPETQY
>TRBV7-2|TRBJ2-3
ASSFRGVTNTQY
>TRBV20-1|TRBJ2-5
SAGEYQETQY
>TRBV24-1|TRBJ2-4
ATSDGDLENIQY
>TRBV20-1|TRBJ1-5
SAGTGTSALPNQPQH
>TRBV7-3|TRBJ2-3
ASSLGPMDTQY
>TRBV7-9|TRBJ2-3
ASNFGGRNLTDTQY
>TRBV7-2|TRBJ2-4
ASSALTLGKNIQY
>TRBV27|TRBJ2-1
ASSLSSWGANEQF
>TRBV5-1|TRBJ1-5
ASSTKGDQPQH
>TRBV12-3/TRBV12-4|TRBJ2-2
ASSGEEFANTGELF
>TRBV13|TRBJ1-1
ASSLHDSFNTEAF
>TRBV5-6|TRBJ1-6
ASRHDRIHNSPLH
>TRBV4-1|TRBJ2-4
ASSQELGVRNIQY
>TRBV5-1|TRBJ2-5
ASSVTAETQY
>TRBV5-1|TRBJ2-2
ASSMDLQELF
>TRBV4-2|TRBJ2-1
ASSPRLAGLNEQF
>TRBV7-6|TRBJ2-3
ASSSGRLANTQY
>TRBV10-3|TRBJ2-1
AISGGASFGNEQF
>TRBV20-1|TRBJ2-1
SAREAFEQF
>TRBV12-3/TRBV12-4|TRBJ2-3
ASRGGPGTDTQY
>TRBV7-9|TRBJ1-2
ASSLAEGAVYYGYT
>TRBV12-3/TRBV12-4|TRBJ2-1
ASSDPATSGRTYNEQF
>TRBV11-2|TRBJ1-1
ASSLRVRDGEAF
>TRBV11-3|TRBJ2-1
ASSKREREGNEQF
>TRBV5-1|TRBJ1-1
ASSLQTPNTEAF
>TRBV2|TRBJ1-6
ASISLGSPLH
>TRBV6-5|TRBJ2-5
ASSYSKDRQETQY
>TRBV25-1|TRBJ2-2
ASSESGIGELF
>TRBV13|TRBJ2-3
ASSSWADTQY
>TRBV20-1|TRBJ2-5
SAAGTQETQY
>TRBV10-3|TRBJ2-3
AISESLAGGPRTDTQY
>TRBV5-6|TRBJ2-2
ATRTLNTGELF
>TRBV11-2|TRBJ2-1
ASSYPVTGTGTGQLGGQF
>TRBV3-1|TRBJ2-3
ASSRPTGEEDTQY
>TRBV5-1|TRBJ1-1
ASSRTGQVGTEAF
>TRBV20-1|TRBJ2-4
SARESAKNIQY
>TRBV6-5|TRBJ2-5
ASSYTTPQETQY
>TRBV2|TRBJ1-2
ASRQTNYGYT
>TRBV5-1|TRBJ2-3
ASSLVLAVADTQY
>TRBV7-9|TRBJ2-3
AGSLGEDFTTDTQY
>TRBV4-1|TRBJ1-1
ASGKTVRNTEAF
>TRBV12-3/TRBV12-4|TRBJ1-1
ATGGQTNTEAF
>TRBV10-3|TRBJ2-5
AIGSYQETQY
>TRBV7-8|TRBJ2-7
ASSLGVGTGGMYEQY
>TRBV4-1|TRBJ2-4
ASSQDKASRLNIQY